What follows are 24 T cell receptor beta chains derived from one specimen sequenced in a study of cytomegalovirus exposure and HLA in healthy donors. Both 60 Vbeta primers and 13 Jbeta primers went into the PCR. Only in-frame clones appear in the TCRdb table, and some are missing; sequencing was by immunoSEQ multiplex PCR. The sample has 150,000 to 200,000 clones; about four fifths are singletons. The sequenced sample was PBMCs. All receptors come from a woman younger than 30 in good health and CMV-seropositive.

The V and J genes are TRBV25-1 and TRBJ1-1; 10 nucleotides line up with TRBD1. V lost 6 bases to trimming and J lost 1 base; unmatched junction nucleotides: 2. The CDR3 spans 14 residues. Germline lookup yields CDR1 MGHDK and CDR2 SYGVNS. The CDR3 DNA follows: TGTGCCAGCAGGGGGACAGGGGCGAACACTGAAGCTTTCTTT. This translates into CASRGTGANTEAFF.

This sequence joins TRBV7-9 and TRBJ2-5, with a possible D match to TRBD2 (6 bases). TRBJ2-7 matches the DNA end more closely, so the J call is doubtful. The CDR3 loop spans 14 amino acids. Germline assignment: CDR1 SEHNR and CDR2 FQNEAQ (reference sequence). In DNA, the CDR3 is TGTGCCAGCAGCTTGCCGTCATCGGGGGACGAGCAGTACTTC. Its protein is CASSLPSSGDEQYF.

V and J are TRBV28 and TRBJ2-7; TRBD1 aligns across 8 bases. Trimming at V came to 8 bases and at J to 2 bases, leaving 8 bases not matched to a gene. The CDR3 sequence is 14 residues long. Germline CDR1 and CDR2: MDHEN and SYDVKM. The CDR3 region has the DNA TGTGCCAGCGCGACAACAGGGGGGACCTACGAGCAGTACTTC. Translation: CASATTGGTYEQYF.

The CDR3 DNA is TGTGCCATCACAAGGGACAGGGCTTCGGGAAACACCATATATTTT. It specifies CAITRDRASGNTIYF. The rearrangement uses TRBV28 and TRBJ1-3; 9 bases line up with TRBD1. The CDR3 totals 15 residues. The germline V gene encodes CDR1 MDHEN and CDR2 SYDVKM. V dropped 10 bases and J dropped 4; count of bases not matched to a gene: 11. Complete variable domain (other parts from reference TRBV28 and TRBJ1-3): DVKVTQSSRYLVKRTGEKVFLECVQDMDHENMFWYRQDPGLGLRLIYFSYDVKMKEKGDIPEGYSVSREKKERFSLILESASTNQTSMYLCAITRDRASGNTIYFGEGSWLTVV.

J is TRBJ1-1 and V is TRBV6-1; tentatively, D is TRBD1 (6 bases). The V gene lost 6 bases and the J gene lost 3 bases, with 14 bases spanning the gap. The CDR3 is 14 amino acids. The V gene's germline CDR1 is MNHNS and CDR2 SASEGT. The CDR3 bases are TGTGCCAGCAGAGCTAACAGGGTCCACACTGAAGCTTTCTTT. Its protein product is CASRANRVHTEAFF.

V and J are TRBV9 and TRBJ2-1; 10 nucleotides match TRBD2. The CDR3 is 15 amino acids. The V and J ends lost 0 bases and 4 bases, in that order; junction bases with no gene match: 1. The V gene's germline CDR1 is SGDLS and CDR2 YYNGEE. The CDR3 DNA sequence: TGTGCCAGCAGCGTAGTTAGCGGGGGGTACAATGAGCAGTTCTTC. This translates into CASSVVSGGYNEQFF.

This clone was observed a handful of times. This rearrangement joins TRBV7-3 to TRBJ2-3; the match to TRBD2 covers 7 bases. J gave up 2 bases and V 0 bases, and 5 bases lay outside the gene matches. The CDR3 length is 16 residues. CDR1 is SGHTA, CDR2 FQGTGA, per germline. The chain's CDR3 is CASSLTSGADTDTQYF. For the CDR3, the DNA is TGTGCCAGCAGCTTAACGAGCGGGGCGGACACAGATACGCAGTATTTT.

The V call is TRBV5-4, the J call TRBJ2-2, with 11 bases aligning to TRBD1. V dropped 4 bases and J dropped 3; count of bases not matched to a gene: 5. Germline CDR1 is SGHNT and CDR2 is YYREEE (reference sequence). There are 16 residues in the CDR3. CDR3 nucleotide sequence: TGTGCCAGCAGCCCCGGACAGGGGGCGGACACCGGGGAGCTGTTTTTT. As protein: CASSPGQGADTGELFF.

V is TRBV6-5 and J is TRBJ1-1; 7 bases are shared with TRBD1. The CDR3 is 15 amino acids. CDR1 is MNHEY and CDR2 is SVGAGI in the germline V gene. Germline trimming cut 6 bases from V and 0 bases from J; bases unmatched to any gene: 7. The CDR3 DNA follows: TGTGCCAGCAGACCCCCCCAGGGGGTGAACACTGAAGCTTTCTTT. This gives the protein CASRPPQGVNTEAFF.

The CDR3 here is CASNLQGTRMNTEAFF. In DNA, the CDR3 is TGTGCCAGCAATCTACAGGGGACTAGAATGAACACTGAAGCTTTCTTT. The chain is built from TRBV2 and TRBJ1-1; 7 bases line up with TRBD1. The CDR3 is 16 amino acids. Germline CDR1 SNHLY, CDR2 FYNNEI. After removal of 7 bases from V and 0 bases from J, the junction contained 11 bases not matched to a gene.

This clone was detected only a few times. The V gene is TRBV4-2, the J gene TRBJ2-2, with D possibly matching TRBD2 (6 bases). Per germline, CDR1 LGHNA and CDR2 YNFKEQ. Trimming left V 1 base short and J 1 base short, with 10 bases between. CDR3 length: 16 residues. The CDR3 protein is CASSQGTSLNTGELFF. CDR3 bases: TGTGCCAGCAGCCAAGGAACTAGCTTGAACACCGGGGAGCTGTTTTTT.

The rearrangement links TRBV5-6 to TRBJ2-5; the match to TRBD2 covers 8 bases. Germline V gene lookup returns CDR1 SGHDT and CDR2 YYEEEE. V lost 1 base, J lost 4 bases, and 6 bases stayed unmatched. CDR3 size: 15 residues. The DNA of the CDR3 is TGTGCCAGCAGCTTGCTGCGGGGGGCGGGAGAGACCCAGTACTTC. Its protein product is CASSLLRGAGETQYF.

The CDR3 loop is CASSKVSGAYQETQYF. CDR3 DNA sequence: TGTGCCAGCAGCAAAGTGTCAGGGGCTTACCAAGAGACCCAGTACTTC. This rearrangement joins TRBV21-1 to TRBJ2-5; the DNA was not compared with TRBD1, the D call given in the table. TRBV21-1 is a pseudogene. This CDR3 contains 16 residues.

This chain joins TRBV9 and TRBJ2-7; no clear D. Germline V gene lookup returns CDR1 SGDLS and CDR2 YYNGEE. The CDR3 has 17 amino acids. V gave up 0 bases and J gave up 1 base, with 17 bases separating them. The CDR3 DNA follows: TGTGCCAGCAGCGTAGCGGCTTCTAACCTAGGATCCTACGAGCAGTACTTC. As protein: CASSVAASNLGSYEQYF.

The V and J genes are TRBV10-2 and TRBJ2-5, with TRBD2 matching over 14 bases. The germline V gene encodes CDR1 WSHSY and CDR2 SAAADI. The trim removed 2 bases at V and 5 bases at J, leaving 7 bases unmatched. The CDR3 sequence is 17 residues long. The CDR3 DNA is TGCGCCAGCAGTGAGGGGACTAGCGGGGGTGCGGGGGAGACCCAGTACTTC. It yields the protein CASSEGTSGGAGETQYF.

This clone was recorded once. This chain links TRBV7-8 with TRBJ1-1; D gene ambiguous. The length of the CDR3 is 14 residues. Germline values: CDR1 SGHVS, CDR2 FQNEAQ. V was trimmed by 5 bases and J by 5 bases, leaving 15 bases between them. The CDR3 loop reads CASSLGPLRTEAFF. Written as DNA, the CDR3 is TGTGCCAGCAGCCTCGGCCCATTGAGGACTGAAGCTTTCTTT.

The V gene is TRBV10-1, the J gene TRBJ2-7; 7 bases agree with TRBD1. V trimming: 6 bases; J trimming: 7 bases; junction bases outside the gene matches: 15. This CDR3 spans 15 amino acids. The germline V gene has CDR1 WNHNN and CDR2 SYGVQD (reference sequence). CDR3 coding DNA: TGCGCCAGCAGAGGGAGACAGGGCCTACCTCATGAGCAGTACTTC. Translation gives CASRGRQGLPHEQYF.

The chain uses TRBV19 and TRBJ1-4; possibly TRBD1 for D (6 bases). The CDR3 loop spans 15 amino acids. Germline lookup yields CDR1 LNHDA and CDR2 SQIVND (reference sequence). Trimming cost V 6 bases and J 4 bases, with 15 bases left between them. Here the CDR3 reads CASSLGGRINEKLFF. The CDR3 DNA sequence: TGTGCCAGTAGCCTAGGGGGACGGATTAATGAAAAACTGTTTTTT.

CDR3 bases: TGTGCCAGCAGCCCCGGACTAGCGGGGACCGGGGAGCTGTTTTTT. It encodes CASSPGLAGTGELFF. This chain links TRBV11-3 with TRBJ2-2; TRBD2 agrees at 12 bases. This CDR3 is 15 amino acids long. The germline V gene has CDR1 SGHNT and CDR2 YENEEA. Trimming at V came to 5 bases and at J to 5 bases, leaving 3 bases not matched to a gene.

V usage is TRBV5-4 and J usage is TRBJ1-1, with D unresolved. V was trimmed by 2 bases and J by 1 base, leaving 9 bases between them. The CDR3 is made up of 14 amino acids. Germline V gives CDR1 SGHNT, CDR2 YYREEE (reference sequence). The CDR3 spells CASSFWGGNTEAFF. CDR3 nucleotides: TGTGCCAGCAGCTTTTGGGGAGGGAACACTGAAGCTTTCTTT. The complete variable domain, with remaining parts taken from reference TRBV5-4 and TRBJ1-1, reads ETGVTQSPTHLIKTRGQQVTLRCSSQSGHNTVSWYQQALGQGPQFIFQYYREEENGRGNFPPRFSGLQFPNYSSELNVNALELDDSALYLCASSFWGGNTEAFFGQGTRLTVV.

As DNA, the CDR3 is TGTGCCAGCAGCCTACAGGGCCGTAGGAGGGAAAAACTGTTTTTT. Its protein product is CASSLQGRRREKLFF. This sequence joins TRBV7-9 and TRBJ1-4; tentative D call: TRBD1 (6 bases). CDR1 SEHNR and CDR2 FQNEAQ come from the germline V gene (reference sequence). V lost 5 bases, J lost 8 bases, and 18 bases lay in between. The CDR3 loop spans 15 amino acids.

This clone was recorded once. V usage is TRBV5-4 and J usage is TRBJ2-7; 8 nucleotides agree with TRBD2. V was pared by 4 bases and J by 2 bases, with 5 bases of the junction left unmatched. CDR3 length: 14 residues. In germline, CDR1 is SGHNT, CDR2 YYREEE (reference sequence). The CDR3 is CASSGVGGAYEQYF. CDR3 nucleotides: TGTGCCAGCAGCGGCGTCGGGGGGGCCTACGAGCAGTACTTC.

The chain joins TRBV2 to TRBJ2-3; possible D gene TRBD2, 6 bases. V was shortened by 7 bases and J by 2 bases, with 13 bases between the two germline ends. The CDR3 extends over 14 amino acids. From germline, CDR1 is SNHLY and CDR2 FYNNEI. The CDR3: CASTRGTTTDTQYF. The CDR3 DNA is TGTGCCAGCACCCGGGGGACGACCACAGATACGCAGTATTTT.

The V call is TRBV5-1, the J call TRBJ1-1; tentative D call: TRBD1 (5 bases). CDR1 and CDR2 (germline): SGHRS, YFSETQ. The CDR3 spans 17 residues. V dropped 4 bases and J dropped 8 bases, with 27 bases sitting between them. This CDR3 reads CASSRAGLRDGASEAFF. CDR3 in DNA: TGCGCCAGCAGCCGCGCAGGGTTGCGGGATGGGGCCTCAGAAGCTTTCTTT.